This is a list of T cell receptor beta chains from one sample in a study of OX40 agonist ivuxolimab in advanced cancers. Assay used: immunoSEQ multiplex PCR; TCRdb lists only in-frame clones, some missing. The table shows over 35,000 clones, with about 87% occurring only once. Here the sequenced sample was CD4+ or CD8+ T cells sorted from blood, taken in a trial of the OX40 agonist ivuxolimab. The receptors stem from an adult with an advanced solid tumor such as melanoma, head and neck, liver or kidney cancer. The CDR3 runs from the conserved cysteine through the conserved F or W. Fields, in order: clone size, V gene, D gene, J gene, CDR3 protein, CDR3 DNA. A D gene is named only where the DNA matches it firmly. Clone size, where shown, is once, few, many, or a class for clones that have expanded.

NA	TRBV18	TRBD1	TRBJ2-7	CASSLGTGITYEQYF	TGTGCCAGCTCACTTGGGACAGGGATAACCTACGAGCAGTACTTC
NA	TRBV12-5	NA	TRBJ2-2	CASGLVNRGLRGRTNTGELFF	TGTGCTAGTGGTTTGGTAAACCGGGGTCTCCGCGGCAGGACAAACACCGGGGAGCTGTTTTTT
once	TRBV5-4	NA	TRBJ1-1	CASSPSGTEAFF	TGTGCCAGCAGCCCTAGCGGCACTGAAGCTTTCTTT
NA	TRBV29-1	NA	TRBJ1-1	CSVRGGPNTEAFF	TGCAGCGTGCGAGGGGGGCCGAACACTGAAGCTTTCTTT
few	TRBV11-2	NA	TRBJ2-7	CASTVLQPSYEQYF	TGTGCCAGCACCGTCCTCCAGCCCTCCTACGAGCAGTACTTC
NA	TRBV27	TRBD1	TRBJ1-1	CASRRPGTAMNTEAFF	TGTGCCAGCAGACGACCCGGGACAGCCATGAACACTGAAGCTTTCTTT
NA	TRBV6-1	TRBD2	TRBJ2-7	CATQYLAGGAYEQYF	TGTGCCACCCAGTATTTAGCGGGAGGGGCCTACGAGCAGTACTTC
NA	TRBV2	NA	TRBJ1-2	CASSLDYGYTF	TGTGCCAGCAGTCTAGACTATGGCTACACCTTC
NA	TRBV4-1	TRBD2	TRBJ2-5	CASSQESRGGVGETQYF	TGCGCCAGCAGCCAAGAAAGCCGGGGGGGGGTAGGAGAGACCCAGTACTTC
NA	TRBV7-3	TRBD2	TRBJ2-1	CASSSRTSGGAYNEQFF	TGTGCCAGCAGCTCCCGGACTAGCGGGGGGGCGTACAATGAGCAGTTCTTC
NA	TRBV5-1	TRBD1	TRBJ2-1	CASSETGTGSSYNEQFF	TGCGCCAGCAGCGAAACCGGGACAGGGAGCTCCTACAATGAGCAGTTCTTC
NA	TRBV7-2	NA	TRBJ2-3	CASSLAGTGTNTQYF	TGTGCCAGCAGCTTAGCCGGGACGGGCACGAATACGCAGTATTTT
NA	TRBV25-1	NA	TRBJ2-7	CASSNTYEQYF	TGTGCCAGCAGTAATACCTACGAGCAGTACTTC
NA	TRBV4-1	NA	TRBJ1-1	CASSREGNTEAFF	TGCGCCAGCAGCAGGGAGGGTAACACTGAAGCTTTCTTT
NA	TRBV10-3	NA	TRBJ2-3	CAISESLGTDTQYF	TGTGCCATCAGTGAGTCTCTGGGTACAGATACGCAGTATTTT
NA	TRBV19	TRBD2	TRBJ2-5	CASRTSGNQETQYF	TGTGCCAGTAGGACTAGCGGGAACCAAGAGACCCAGTACTTC
NA	TRBV19	NA	TRBJ1-5	CASSIGFWAGMGPGQPQHF	TGTGCCAGTAGTATAGGTTTTTGGGCAGGGATGGGACCTGGGCAGCCCCAGCATTTT
NA	TRBV6-5	NA	TRBJ1-2	CASKNPVEGRRGYTF	TGTGCCAGCAAAAACCCGGTGGAGGGCCGAAGAGGCTACACCTTC
NA	TRBV6-5	TRBD2	TRBJ2-3	CASSYGGGVSTDTQYF	TGTGCCAGCAGTTACGGCGGGGGGGTTAGCACAGATACGCAGTATTTT
NA	TRBV29-1	NA	TRBJ2-6	CSVELTSGANVLTF	TGCAGCGTTGAACTCACCAGCGGGGCCAACGTCCTGACTTTC
NA	TRBV27	TRBD1	TRBJ1-5	CASSEGQAPLSNQPQHF	TGTGCCAGCAGTGAGGGACAGGCTCCCCTTAGCAATCAGCCCCAGCATTTT
NA	TRBV5-5	TRBD2	TRBJ2-5	CASSLVAGTHRGETQYF	TGTGCCAGCAGCTTGGTAGCGGGAACTCACCGGGGGGAGACCCAGTACTTC
NA	TRBV27	TRBD1	TRBJ2-3	CASSSYPGQAGTDTQYF	TGTGCCAGCAGTTCTTATCCGGGACAGGCAGGGACAGATACGCAGTATTTT
NA	TRBV28	NA	TRBJ1-1	CASSRTINTEAFF	TGTGCCAGCAGCCGCACTATAAACACTGAAGCTTTCTTT
NA	TRBV4-2	NA	TRBJ1-2	CASSLEGGFAF	TGTGCCAGCAGCTTGGAGGGGGGCTTTGCCTTC
medium-sized	TRBV28	TRBD1	TRBJ1-2	CASSLSEGGGSYGYTF	TGTGCCAGCAGTTTATCCGAAGGAGGGGGCAGCTATGGCTACACCTTC
few	TRBV7-8	NA	TRBJ2-6	CASSEGFSGANVLTF	TGTGCCAGCAGCGAGGGGTTCTCTGGGGCCAACGTCCTGACTTTC
NA	TRBV7-8	NA	TRBJ1-5	CASSRTVNSNQPQHF	TGTGCCAGCAGCCGGACAGTTAATAGCAATCAGCCCCAGCATTTT
NA	TRBV5-1	TRBD1	TRBJ2-5	CASSEGTGQETQYF	TGCGCCAGCAGCGAAGGGACAGGGCAAGAGACCCAGTACTTC
NA	TRBV4-2	NA	TRBJ1-4	CASSQVEGRGSTNEKLFF	TGTGCCAGCAGCCAAGTCGAGGGGCGCGGTTCAACTAATGAAAAACTGTTTTTT
NA	TRBV12-5	NA	TRBJ1-1	CASGPPGGAAFF	TGTGCTAGTGGCCCTCCGGGGGGCGCAGCTTTCTTT
NA	TRBV18	NA	TRBJ2-1	CASSRLDGKGLSGQFF	TGTGCCAGCTCACGGTTGGACGGCAAGGGATTGTCGGGGCAGTTCTTC
once	TRBV2	TRBD1	TRBJ1-5	CASSPDRGLNQPQHF	TGTGCCAGCAGCCCGGACAGGGGACTCAATCAGCCCCAGCATTTT
NA	TRBV5-6	NA	TRBJ1-5	CASSLNGNQPQHF	TGTGCCAGCAGCTTAAACGGCAATCAGCCCCAGCATTTT
once	TRBV5-1	NA	TRBJ1-2	CASSREGHIYSGYTF	TGCGCCAGCAGCCGGGAAGGACACATCTATTCCGGCTACACCTTC
NA	TRBV19	NA	TRBJ1-5	CASSLGQNQPQHF	TGTGCCAGTAGTCTTGGGCAGAATCAGCCCCAGCATTTT
NA	TRBV6-1	NA	TRBJ1-2	CASSEGGAVYGYTF	TGTGCCAGCAGTGAAGGAGGGGCGGTCTATGGCTACACCTTC
few	TRBV11-2	NA	TRBJ1-2	CASSLDSLYGYTF	TGTGCCAGCAGCCTGGACAGCCTCTATGGCTACACCTTC
NA	TRBV6-1	NA	TRBJ2-1	CASSEERSSYNEQFF	TGTGCCAGCAGTGAAGAGCGGAGCTCCTACAATGAGCAGTTCTTC
NA	TRBV9	TRBD1	TRBJ2-4	CASSSRTGGMDIQYF	TGTGCCAGCAGCTCCCGGACAGGGGGCATGGACATTCAGTACTTC
NA	TRBV6-1	NA	TRBJ1-3	CASRGPSGSGNTIYF	TGTGCCAGCAGGGGGCCTTCGGGGTCTGGAAACACCATATATTTT
few	TRBV4-1	NA	TRBJ1-6	CASSTGSSQGNSPLHF	TGCGCCAGCAGCACGGGAAGCTCTCAGGGAAATTCACCCCTCCACTTT
NA	TRBV5-6	NA	TRBJ2-7	CASSFPPDSLEEQYF	TGTGCCAGCAGCTTCCCCCCGGACTCCCTGGAGGAGCAGTACTTC
NA	TRBV9	TRBD1	TRBJ2-6	CASSVVKGQEGTGANVLTF	TGTGCCAGCAGCGTAGTTAAGGGACAGGAGGGCACTGGGGCCAACGTCCTGACTTTC
NA	TRBV19	TRBD1	TRBJ1-2	CASSETGGSGYGYTF	TGTGCCAGTAGTGAAACAGGGGGCTCTGGTTATGGCTACACCTTC
NA	TRBV27	NA	TRBJ1-2	CASSRSDSSWSYGYTF	TGTGCCAGCAGCCGATCCGACAGTTCGTGGAGCTATGGCTACACCTTC
NA	TRBV4-2	NA	TRBJ2-7	CASSWLAEQYF	TGTGCCAGCAGCTGGCTCGCCGAGCAGTACTTC
once	TRBV6-1	NA	TRBJ1-4	CASSERRGGEKLFF	TGTGCCAGCAGTGAACGGAGGGGGGGAGAAAAACTGTTTTTT
NA	TRBV5-1	NA	TRBJ2-3	CASSLTTPGTDTQYF	TGCGCCAGCAGCTTGACGACACCCGGCACAGATACGCAGTATTTT
once	TRBV2	NA	TRBJ1-6	CASSWGGVANNSPLHF	TGTGCCAGCAGTTGGGGAGGGGTGGCAAATAATTCACCCCTCCACTTT
NA	TRBV28	NA	TRBJ2-1	CASSLYYNEQFF	TGTGCCAGCAGTCTGTACTACAATGAGCAGTTCTTC
NA	TRBV11-1	NA	TRBJ1-4	CASSLVLHPLGKLFF	TGTGCCAGCAGCTTAGTCCTACACCCCCTAGGAAAACTGTTTTTT